The 32 T cell receptor beta chains reported below all come from one sample, sequenced in a study. TCRdb reprocessed the 5' RACE reads via MiXCR and lists one record per CDR3 protein. The repertoire includes approximately 37,000 distinct CDR3 sequences, 18% of them detected once, and 2.5% to 3% sits in the top ten. Sequencing input: naive CD4+ T cells sorted from a lymph node. Specified subset: naive CD4+ T cells, CD4+CD45RA+CD25-. These receptors were obtained from a female donor with breast cancer.

This clonotype was seen many times. CDR3 region: CASSPNTGQKEAFF. The CDR3 nucleotides are TGCGCCAGCAGCCCGAATACCGGACAGAAGGAAGCTTTCTTT. V and J are TRBV5-1 and TRBJ1-1; D may be TRBD1 (6 bases). Germline lookup yields CDR1 SGHRS and CDR2 YFSETQ. The CDR3 consists of 14 residues. V dropped 4 bases and J dropped 8 bases, with 18 bases sitting between them.

This chain links TRBV29-1 with TRBJ2-3; 9 bases are a match to TRBD2. Per the germline V gene, CDR1 is SQVTM and CDR2 is ANQGSEA. This CDR3 has 14 residues. The V gene end was trimmed by 2 bases and the J gene end by 8 bases; junction bases not matched to a gene: 8. The CDR3 here is CSVERREGRATQYF. CDR3 DNA sequence: TGCAGCGTTGAAAGGCGGGAGGGCCGGGCTACGCAGTATTTT.

This clonotype was found a few times. The chain is built from TRBV5-1 and TRBJ2-2; 11 positions match TRBD2. Germline V gene lookup returns CDR1 SGHRS and CDR2 YFSETQ. This CDR3 region has 21 residues. The V gene end was trimmed by 0 bases and the J gene end by 0 bases; junction bases not matched to a gene: 13. This CDR3 reads CASSLAGGGRLAGTNTGELFF. CDR3 in DNA: TGCGCCAGCAGCTTGGCAGGGGGCGGCCGACTAGCGGGGACGAACACCGGGGAGCTGTTTTTT.

This clonotype was recorded a few times. This chain links TRBV18 with TRBJ1-3; unclear D gene. Per germline, CDR1 KGHSH and CDR2 LQKENI. This CDR3 region has 15 residues. V was pared by 4 bases and J by 0 bases, with 10 bases between. CDR3 amino acids: CASSHYSDSGNTIYF. CDR3 nucleotides: TGTGCCAGCTCACACTACAGTGACTCTGGAAACACCATATATTTT.

J is TRBJ2-7 and V is TRBV5-1; 9 bases are shared with TRBD2. Germline V gene lookup returns CDR1 SGHRS and CDR2 YFSETQ. The V gene end was trimmed by 7 bases and the J gene end by 4 bases; junction bases not matched to a gene: 9. The CDR3 contains 14 residues. The chain's CDR3 is CASRTTSGNYEQYF. The CDR3 DNA reads as TGCGCCAGCCGGACGACTAGCGGAAATTACGAGCAGTACTTC.

The rearrangement links TRBV5-1 to TRBJ1-3, with TRBD1 matching 9 bases. The CDR3 length is 17 residues. The ends lost 4 bases at V and 0 bases at J; junction bases unmatched: 8. Germline lookup yields CDR1 SGHRS and CDR2 YFSETQ. CDR3 bases: TGCGCCAGCAGCGGAGGGACAGGGCTTGACTCTGGAAACACCATATATTTT. It specifies CASSGGTGLDSGNTIYF.

This clonotype is labeled as medium-sized (0.01 to 0.1%). V gene TRBV6-5 combines with J gene TRBJ1-2; maybe TRBD1 (5 bases). Trimming stripped 5 bases from V and 4 bases from J, with 14 bases between. Germline V gene sequence: CDR1 MNHEY, CDR2 SVGAGI. The CDR3 is 14 amino acids. DNA of the CDR3: TGTGCCAGCAGTCCGAGACAGCTAGGCTATGGCTACACCTTC. It specifies CASSPRQLGYGYTF.

This clonotype was seen a handful of times. A much larger clone is a single base away; this may be a read error. This chain links TRBV12-3 or TRBV12-4 with TRBJ2-7; a weak D match, TRBD2 (6 bases). With 8 bases removed from V and 3 bases from J, the gap between germline ends came to 17 bases. The CDR3 spans 14 residues. The CDR3 coding sequence is TGTGCCAGCGAGGAGGGGCAGGTAAACTACGAGCAGTACTTC. Amino acids: CASEEGQVNYEQYF.

Worth noting for this clonotype: Given the absence of the conserved phenylalanine or tryptophan at the CDR3 end, a read error is likely. This chain links TRBV7-9 with TRBJ2-1, with TRBD1 as a possible D gene (6 bases). Germline CDR1 reads SEHNR; CDR2 reads FQNEAQ (reference sequence). This CDR3 spans 14 amino acids. With 3 bases removed from V and 7 bases from J, the gap between germline ends came to 13 bases. CDR3: CASSLAGDVNEQFL. In DNA form, the CDR3 reads TGTGCCAGCAGCTTGGCAGGGGATGTAAATGAGCAGTTCCTC.

Only a few counts were recorded for this clonotype. This chain uses TRBV7-2 with TRBJ2-3; 8 bases fit TRBD1. With 1 base clipped from V and 4 bases from J, the junction kept 1 base outside the gene matches. This CDR3 is built from 14 residues. Germline assignment: CDR1 SGHTA and CDR2 FQGNSA. The CDR3 protein is CASSLGTGPDTQYF. The CDR3 DNA follows: TGTGCCAGCAGCTTAGGGACAGGGCCAGATACGCAGTATTTT.

This clonotype was recorded at least ten times. V usage is TRBV7-9 and J usage is TRBJ2-3; 11 bases match TRBD2. CDR1 is SEHNR, CDR2 FQNEAQ, per germline (reference sequence). This CDR3 contains 16 residues. J lost 2 bases, V lost 4 bases, and 5 bases had no gene match. In DNA form, the CDR3 reads TGTGCCAGCAGCTCACTAGCGGGGGCCATCACAGATACGCAGTATTTT. Translated: CASSSLAGAITDTQYF.

On this clonotype itself: The junction and the germline gene differ at one end; a read error may be behind it. V usage is TRBV7-9 and J usage is TRBJ2-2; maybe TRBD2 (5 bases). CDR3 length equals 12 residues. The germline V gene encodes CDR1 SEHNR and CDR2 FQNEAQ (reference sequence). The CDR3 nucleotides read TGTGCCAGCAGCCCCCTCACCGGGGAGCTATTTTTT. Protein product: CASSPLTGELFF. Drawing the rest from reference TRBV7-9 and TRBJ2-2, the complete variable domain is DTGVSQNPRHKITKRGQNVTFRCDPISEHNRLYWYRQTLGQGPEFLTYFQNEAQLEKSRLLSDRFSAERPKGSFSTLEIQRTEQGDSAMYLCASSPLTGELFFGEGSRLTVL.

As for this clonotype: A much larger clone sits a single nucleotide away, making a read error possible. V and J are TRBV6-5 and TRBJ2-7, with 8 bases identical to TRBD1. The trim removed 5 bases at V and 6 bases at J, leaving 12 bases unmatched. The CDR3 loop spans 15 amino acids. Looked up from germline, CDR1 is MNHEY and CDR2 is SVGAGI. The CDR3 loop reads CASSRKPGQGPEQYF. The DNA of the CDR3 is TGTGCCAGCAGTCGAAAGCCCGGACAGGGACCCGAGCAGTACTTC.

The chain joins TRBV7-2 to TRBJ2-7, with D uncertain. The CDR3 extends over 14 amino acids. Germline CDR1 reads SGHTA; CDR2 reads FQGNSA. V lost 5 bases to trimming and J lost 2 bases, with 13 bases between them. CDR3 coding DNA: TGTGCCAGCAGCGATCGGAGAGGAACCTACGAGCAGTACTTC. It translates to CASSDRRGTYEQYF.

This chain uses TRBV5-1 with TRBJ2-6; 7 bases match TRBD1. With 3 bases clipped from V and 1 base from J, the junction kept 7 bases outside the gene matches. Germline CDR1 and CDR2: SGHRS and YFSETQ. The CDR3 has 17 amino acids. The CDR3 region is CASSSMMTGSGANVLTF. The CDR3 bases are TGCGCCAGCAGCTCAATGATGACAGGGTCTGGGGCCAACGTCCTGACTTTC.

Notes on this clonotype: The conserved closing phenylalanine or tryptophan is absent in this CDR3, likely reflecting a read error. This chain joins TRBV5-5 and TRBJ2-3; 12 bases line up with TRBD1. The germline V gene has CDR1 SGHKS and CDR2 YYEKEE (reference sequence). J gave up 3 bases and V 4 bases, and 6 bases lay outside the gene matches. CDR3 length: 16 residues. CDR3 sequence reads: CASSAGTGGMTDTQYL. In nucleotides, the CDR3 is TGTGCCAGCAGCGCCGGGACAGGGGGCATGACAGATACGCAGTATCTT.

This chain joins TRBV5-1 and TRBJ2-5; no reliable D call. In germline, CDR1 is SGHRS, CDR2 YFSETQ. Trimming cost V 0 bases and J 4 bases, with 7 bases left between them. CDR3 length equals 13 residues. CDR3 sequence: CASSLDLGETQYF. In DNA form, the CDR3 reads TGCGCCAGCAGCTTGGATCTCGGAGAGACCCAGTACTTC.

This clonotype has a handful of counts. The junction departs from the called germline gene at one end, perhaps through a read error. This chain links TRBV20-1 with TRBJ2-6, with D tentatively TRBD1 (5 bases). CDR1 DFQATT and CDR2 SNEGSKA come from the germline V gene (reference sequence). CDR3 length: 14 amino acids. In nucleotides, the CDR3 is TGCAGTGCCAGAGGCGATACTGGGGCCAACGTCATGACTTTC. Translated, it gives CSARGDTGANVMTF.

This clonotype was seen a few times. The chain employs TRBV7-2 and TRBJ1-4; no definite D call. The CDR3 extends over 13 amino acids. Germline CDR1 and CDR2: SGHTA and FQGNSA. V lost 5 bases to trimming and J lost 5 bases, with 9 bases between them. CDR3 DNA: TGTGCCAGCAGCCGCGCGCAAAATGAAAAACTGTTTTTT. Amino acid sequence: CASSRAQNEKLFF.

A few counts support this clonotype. The chain employs TRBV7-3 and TRBJ2-3; no firm D call. V was clipped by 5 bases and J by 2 bases, with 11 bases between them. The CDR3 covers 14 residues. The germline V gene encodes CDR1 SGHTA and CDR2 FQGTGA. The DNA for the CDR3 is TGTGCCAGCAGCCGCAGGCCCATCACAGATACGCAGTATTTT. Amino acid sequence: CASSRRPITDTQYF. Supplemented by reference TRBV7-3 and TRBJ2-3, the full variable domain reads GAGVSQTPSNKVTEKGKYVELRCDPISGHTALYWYRQSLGQGPEFLIYFQGTGAADDSGLPNDRFFAVRPEGSVSTLKIQRTERGDSAVYLCASSRRPITDTQYFGPGTRLTVL.

The rearrangement links TRBV5-1 to TRBJ2-5; D gene ambiguous. This CDR3 comprises 15 residues. CDR1 and CDR2 (germline): SGHRS, YFSETQ. V gave up 0 bases and J gave up 5 bases, with 14 bases separating them. The chain's CDR3 is CASSLEGRSEETQYF. CDR3 in DNA: TGCGCCAGCAGCTTGGAAGGTCGGTCGGAGGAGACCCAGTACTTC.

Details on this clonotype: This sequence may be a read error, since a much larger clone differs from it by one base. This CDR3 fails to terminate in the conserved phenylalanine or tryptophan, so it likely reflects a read error. The V call is TRBV28, the J call TRBJ1-1; D possibly corresponds to TRBD1 (6 bases). The CDR3 extends over 14 amino acids. The V gene lost 2 bases and the J gene lost 5 bases, with 12 bases spanning the gap. Germline loops: CDR1 MDHEN, CDR2 SYDVKM. The CDR3 DNA is TGTGCCAGCAGTTTAATGGGGGGCGCGACTGAAGCTTTCGTT. Translation gives CASSLMGGATEAFV.

The chain is built from TRBV6-6 and TRBJ1-1; D gene uncertain. Germline values: CDR1 MNHNY, CDR2 SVGAGI (reference sequence). The length of the CDR3 is 14 residues. Trimming shortened V by 6 bases and J by 0 bases, and 11 bases separated the two germline ends. CDR3 protein: CASRPGGLNTEAFF. Written as DNA, the CDR3 is TGTGCCAGCAGACCGGGTGGGTTGAACACTGAAGCTTTCTTT.

This clonotype was counted ten times or more. The genes are TRBV4-2 and TRBJ1-5; D is possibly TRBD1 (6 bases). V was trimmed by 0 bases and J by 3 bases, leaving 12 bases between them. Germline V gene data show CDR1 as LGHNA and CDR2 as YNFKEQ. The CDR3 sequence is 16 residues long. CDR3: CASSQDPTGLNQPQHF. CDR3 DNA: TGTGCCAGCAGCCAAGACCCTACAGGGCTCAATCAGCCCCAGCATTTT.

This sequence joins TRBV7-2 and TRBJ2-5, with 11 positions matching TRBD2. The length of the CDR3 is 14 residues. J was trimmed by 11 bases and V by 2 bases; bases with no gene match: 7. Per the germline V gene, CDR1 is SGHTA and CDR2 is FQGNSA. The chain's CDR3 is CASSLLTSGGRQYF. The CDR3 nucleotides read TGTGCCAGCAGCTTATTAACTAGCGGGGGCCGGCAGTACTTC. The full variable domain, completed using reference TRBV7-2 and TRBJ2-5, is GAGVSQSPSNKVTEKGKDVELRCDPISGHTALYWYRQSLGQGLEFLIYFQGNSAPDKSGLPSDRFSAERTGGSVSTLTIQRTQQEDSAVYLCASSLLTSGGRQYFGPGTRLLVL.

This clonotype was detected once. This may be a read error: a much more frequent sequence differs by one nucleotide. The chain combines TRBV20-1 with TRBJ1-1; D not resolved. The V gene's germline CDR1 is DFQATT and CDR2 SNEGSKA (reference sequence). The CDR3 sequence is 11 residues long. CDR3 sequence (DNA): TGCAGTGCTAGGGGAGTCGGTGAAGCTGTCTTT. Its protein is CSARGVGEAVF.

The rearrangement uses TRBV10-2 and TRBJ2-5; 16 bases fit TRBD2. Per the germline V gene, CDR1 is WSHSY and CDR2 is SAAADI. This CDR3 has 17 residues. With V trimmed by 5 bases and J by 5 bases, 8 bases remained unmatched. The CDR3 protein is CASSSGTSGRARETQYF. As DNA, the CDR3 is TGCGCCAGCAGTTCCGGGACTAGCGGGAGGGCCCGTGAGACCCAGTACTTC.

Points on this clonotype: The germline gene is not matched at one end of the junction; a read error may be the cause. V usage is TRBV12-3 or TRBV12-4 and J usage is TRBJ1-1; D gene unclear. The CDR3 contains 14 residues. DNA for the CDR3: TGTGCCAGCAGTTTTTGGGAGAAGAACACTGAAGCTCTCTTT. It yields the protein CASSFWEKNTEALF.

This clonotype was seen only a few times. The gene calls are TRBV27 and TRBJ1-2; 9 bases align to TRBD1. J gave up 4 bases and V 5 bases, and 5 bases lay outside the gene matches. This CDR3 is built from 14 residues. Germline V gene sequence: CDR1 MNHEY, CDR2 SMNVEV (reference sequence). This chain's CDR3 is CASSKGDRVYGYTF. DNA for the CDR3: TGTGCCAGCAGTAAGGGGGACAGGGTCTATGGCTACACCTTC.

Note on this clonotype: The CDR3 end shows no conserved phenylalanine or tryptophan, and so a read error is likely. The V gene is TRBV20-1, the J gene TRBJ1-1; 8 bases align to TRBD1. With V trimmed by 0 bases and J by 3 bases, 3 bases remained unmatched. The CDR3 has 14 amino acids. Germline V lookup: CDR1 DFQATT, CDR2 SNEGSKA (reference sequence). CDR3 in amino acids: CSARESGGYTEAFL. The CDR3 DNA sequence: TGCAGTGCTAGAGAATCAGGGGGCTACACTGAAGCTTTCCTT.

The sample holds a few counts of this clonotype. The rearrangement joins TRBV11-3 to TRBJ2-5; 8 nucleotides match TRBD1. The trim removed 6 bases at V and 5 bases at J, leaving 8 bases unmatched. Germline V gene lookup returns CDR1 SGHNT and CDR2 YENEEA. There are 14 residues in the CDR3. In DNA, the CDR3 is TGTGCCAGCAGTCCGGGACAGGTGGGCGAGACCCAGTACTTC. It yields the protein CASSPGQVGETQYF.

This clonotype came up a few times. The V call is TRBV6-2 or TRBV6-3, the J call TRBJ1-5; no definite D call. CDR1 and CDR2 (germline): MNHEY, SVGEGT. The CDR3 covers 13 residues. Deletions cut 5 bases from V and 3 bases from J, with 8 bases between. This CDR3 is CASSLRYNQPQHF. The CDR3 DNA is TGTGCCAGCAGTCTCCGGTACAATCAGCCCCAGCATTTT.